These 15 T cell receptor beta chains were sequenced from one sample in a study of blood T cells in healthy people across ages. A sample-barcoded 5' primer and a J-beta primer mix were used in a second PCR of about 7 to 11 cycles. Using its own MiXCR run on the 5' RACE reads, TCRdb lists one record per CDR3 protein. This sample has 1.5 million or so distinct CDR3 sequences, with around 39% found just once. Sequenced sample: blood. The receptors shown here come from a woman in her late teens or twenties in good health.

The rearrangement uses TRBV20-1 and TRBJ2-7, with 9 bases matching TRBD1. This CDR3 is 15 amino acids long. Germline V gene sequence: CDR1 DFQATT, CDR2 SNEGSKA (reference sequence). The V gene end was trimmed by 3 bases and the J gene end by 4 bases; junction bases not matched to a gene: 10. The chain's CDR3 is CSASPATGGDYEQYF. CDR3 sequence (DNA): TGCAGTGCTAGTCCCGCGACAGGGGGGGATTACGAGCAGTACTTC.

CDR3 loop: CASSQEYRSLNTEAFF. In nucleotides, the CDR3 is TGTGCCAGCAGCCAAGAATACCGCAGCTTAAACACTGAAGCTTTCTTT. The chain uses TRBV4-2 and TRBJ1-1; D is unresolved. From germline, CDR1 is LGHNA and CDR2 YNFKEQ. This CDR3 has 16 residues. Trimming shortened V by 0 bases and J by 2 bases, and 13 bases separated the two germline ends.

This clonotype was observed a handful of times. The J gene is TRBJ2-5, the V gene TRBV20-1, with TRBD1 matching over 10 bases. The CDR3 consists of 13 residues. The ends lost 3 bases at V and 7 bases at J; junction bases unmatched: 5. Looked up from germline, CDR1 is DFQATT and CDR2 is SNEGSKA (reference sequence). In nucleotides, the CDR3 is TGCAGTGCTAGTGGACAGGGGGACTGGACCCAGTACTTC. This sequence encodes CSASGQGDWTQYF.

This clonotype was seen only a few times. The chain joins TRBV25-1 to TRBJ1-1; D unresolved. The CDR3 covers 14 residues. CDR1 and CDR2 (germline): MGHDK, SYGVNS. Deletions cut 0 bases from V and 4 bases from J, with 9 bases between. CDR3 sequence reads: CASSEYSEPTEAFF. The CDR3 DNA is TGTGCCAGCAGTGAATATAGCGAGCCCACTGAAGCTTTCTTT.

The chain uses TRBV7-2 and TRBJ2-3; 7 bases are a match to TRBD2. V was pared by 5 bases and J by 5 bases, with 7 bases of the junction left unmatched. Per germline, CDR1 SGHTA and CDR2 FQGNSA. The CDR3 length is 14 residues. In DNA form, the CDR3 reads TGTGCCAGCAGCGTCGGGGTAGCGGGAGATACGCAGTATTTT. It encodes CASSVGVAGDTQYF.

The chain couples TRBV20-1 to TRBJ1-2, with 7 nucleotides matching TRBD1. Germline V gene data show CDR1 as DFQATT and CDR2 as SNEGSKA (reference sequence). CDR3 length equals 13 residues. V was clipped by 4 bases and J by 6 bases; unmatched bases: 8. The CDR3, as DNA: TGCAGTGCTACCCAGACAGGGAAGAATGGCTACACCTTC. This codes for CSATQTGKNGYTF.

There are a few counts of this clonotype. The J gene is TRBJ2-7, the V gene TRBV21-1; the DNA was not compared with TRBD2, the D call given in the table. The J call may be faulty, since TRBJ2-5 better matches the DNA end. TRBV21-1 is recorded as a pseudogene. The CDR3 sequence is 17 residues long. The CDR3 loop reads CASSKAPRDSMRETQYF. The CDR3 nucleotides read TGTGCCAGCAGCAAAGCGCCTCGGGACTCGATGAGGGAGACCCAGTACTTC.

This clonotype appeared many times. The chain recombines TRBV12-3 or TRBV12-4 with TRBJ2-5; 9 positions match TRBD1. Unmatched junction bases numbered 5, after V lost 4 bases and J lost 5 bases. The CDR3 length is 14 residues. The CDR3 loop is CASSYTGGSETQYF. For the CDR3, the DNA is TGTGCCAGCAGTTACACAGGGGGCTCGGAGACCCAGTACTTC.

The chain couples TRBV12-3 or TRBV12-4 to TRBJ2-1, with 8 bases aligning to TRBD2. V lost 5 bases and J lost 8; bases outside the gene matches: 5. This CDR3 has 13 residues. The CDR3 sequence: CASSTRTSHEQFF. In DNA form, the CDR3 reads TGTGCCAGCAGTACCCGGACTAGCCATGAGCAGTTCTTC.

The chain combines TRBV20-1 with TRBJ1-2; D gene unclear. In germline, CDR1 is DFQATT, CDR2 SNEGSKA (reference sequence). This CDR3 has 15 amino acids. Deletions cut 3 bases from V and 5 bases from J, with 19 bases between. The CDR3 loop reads CSASSVSIENYGYTF. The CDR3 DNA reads TGCAGTGCTAGCTCGGTCAGTATAGAGAATTATGGCTACACCTTC.

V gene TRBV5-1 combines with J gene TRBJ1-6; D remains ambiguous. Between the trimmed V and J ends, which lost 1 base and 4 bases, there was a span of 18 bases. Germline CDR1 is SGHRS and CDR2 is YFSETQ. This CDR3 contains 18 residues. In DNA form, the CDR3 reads TGCGCCAGCAGCTTGTCCACCGGCCTCATAGGTTATAATTCACCCCTCCACTTT. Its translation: CASSLSTGLIGYNSPLHF.

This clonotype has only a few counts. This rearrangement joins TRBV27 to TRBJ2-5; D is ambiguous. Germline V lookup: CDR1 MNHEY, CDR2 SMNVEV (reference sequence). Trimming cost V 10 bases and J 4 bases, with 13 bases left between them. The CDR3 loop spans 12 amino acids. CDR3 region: CATRNLGETQYF. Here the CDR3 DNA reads TGTGCCACCCGAAACCTGGGAGAGACCCAGTACTTC.

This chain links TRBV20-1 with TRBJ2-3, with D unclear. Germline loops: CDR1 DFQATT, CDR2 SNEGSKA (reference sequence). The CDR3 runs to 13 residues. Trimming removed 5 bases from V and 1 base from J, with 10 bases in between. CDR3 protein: CSAPRVRTDTQYF. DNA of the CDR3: TGCAGTGCTCCCCGGGTACGCACAGATACGCAGTATTTT.

CDR3 in amino acids: CASSVEGQAFNEQFF. Here the CDR3 DNA reads TGTGCCAGCAGCGTAGAAGGACAGGCCTTCAATGAGCAGTTCTTC. The chain carries TRBV9 and TRBJ2-1; 7 bases agree with TRBD1. The CDR3 is 15 residues long. Germline assignment: CDR1 SGDLS and CDR2 YYNGEE. Unmatched junction bases numbered 6, after V lost 0 bases and J lost 6 bases.

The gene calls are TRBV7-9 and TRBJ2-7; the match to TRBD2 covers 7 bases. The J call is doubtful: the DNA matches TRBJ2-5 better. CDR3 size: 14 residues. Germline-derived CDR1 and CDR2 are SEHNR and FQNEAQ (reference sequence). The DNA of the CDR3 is TGTGCCAGCAGTACCCGACTAGCCCCAGAGACCCAGTACTTC. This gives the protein CASSTRLAPETQYF.